These 17 T cell receptor beta chains originate from one sample sequenced in a study of human T cells and chemical hapten exposure. Documented treatment: therapeutic diphenylcyclopropenone sensitization with weekly scalp DPC. Unique molecular identifiers were linked by the library to individual cDNA molecules. MiXCR, applied by TCRdb to the reads, yields one record per CDR3 protein. The sample includes several thousand distinct CDR3 sequences, almost 50% seen only once; the top ten take around 3.2%. This specimen consisted of whole blood, obtained before DPC sensitization or 2, 6, or about 24 weeks after (not recorded which). The receptor source for this set is an adult with alopecia areata. Some clones in this sample may be carry-over from other donors' samples. This table probably holds off-target reads from a library built for another chain.

This clonotype has a handful of counts. The gene calls are TRBV12-3 or TRBV12-4 and TRBJ1-2; possible D gene TRBD1, 6 bases. V was cut by 3 bases and J by 12 bases, with 17 bases left in between. The CDR3 is 13 amino acids. CDR3 loop: CASSFGQSTTHTF. The CDR3 DNA sequence: TGTGCCAGCAGTTTCGGACAGTCCACAACTCACACCTTC.

This clonotype was detected only a few times. The chain employs TRBV12-3 or TRBV12-4 and TRBJ1-3, with 9 bases aligning to TRBD1. This CDR3 comprises 14 residues. Unmatched junction bases numbered 8, after V lost 6 bases and J lost 8 bases. CDR3 sequence (DNA): TGTGCCAGCAGATACACAGGGGGCCGAGACACCATATATTTT. Its translation is CASRYTGGRDTIYF.

The rearrangement links TRBV7-2 to TRBJ2-5; 8 bases are a match to TRBD2. Germline V gives CDR1 SGHTA, CDR2 FQGNSA. This CDR3 has 14 residues. V shed 3 bases and J 1 base; nucleotides not matched to a gene: 1. DNA for the CDR3: TGTGCCAGCAGCTTTGCGGGGGGCCAAGAGACCCAGTACTTC. This translates into CASSFAGGQETQYF.

This clonotype was detected only a few times. The chain combines TRBV30 with TRBJ2-3; D gene ambiguous. The V and J ends lost 0 bases and 4 bases respectively, with 8 bases between them. The CDR3 extends over 13 amino acids. Germline CDR1 GTSNPN, CDR2 SVGIG (reference sequence). The DNA of the CDR3 is TGTGCCTGGAGTGTAAAGGCGGCAGATACGCAGTATTTT. Its protein is CAWSVKAADTQYF.

The V and J genes are TRBV6-5 and TRBJ2-1, with D tentatively TRBD1 or TRBD2 (5 bases each). CDR3 size: 18 residues. The V end lost 4 bases, the J end lost 0 bases, and 19 bases lay between the germline ends. CDR1 and CDR2 (germline): MNHEY, SVGAGI. The CDR3 DNA is TGTGCCAGCAGTTCTACCCCCGGGGCGCGCACCTCCTACAATGAGCAGTTCTTC. This codes for CASSSTPGARTSYNEQFF.

This clonotype turned up a few times. The CDR3 coding sequence is TGTGCCAGCAGTCCCCCCCCAGCTGCGGGGACGCAGTATTTT. Protein sequence: CASSPPPAAGTQYF. J is TRBJ2-3 and V is TRBV28; D may be TRBD2 (6 bases). CDR3 length: 14 amino acids. With 5 bases removed from V and 9 bases from J, the gap between germline ends came to 18 bases. Germline V gene data show CDR1 as MDHEN and CDR2 as SYDVKM.

The chain links TRBV28 to TRBJ2-7; 7 bases align to TRBD1. Germline V CDR1 and CDR2: MDHEN, SYDVKM. The CDR3 spans 13 residues. J lost 3 bases, V lost 6 bases, and 5 bases had no gene match. Written as DNA, the CDR3 is TGTGCCAGCAGGAAGACAGGGCGCTACGAGCAGTACTTC. This gives the protein CASRKTGRYEQYF.

This chain uses TRBV18 with TRBJ2-5, with D possibly being TRBD1 (5 bases). Trimming stripped 2 bases from V and 6 bases from J, with 13 bases between. This CDR3 has 14 residues. The germline V gene encodes CDR1 KGHSH and CDR2 LQKENI. In nucleotides, the CDR3 is TGTGCCAGCTCACCAGGTTCAGGGATAAAGACCCAGTACTTC. Its translation: CASSPGSGIKTQYF.

CDR3 nucleotides: TGTGCCAGCAGTATTGATCAGCCCCAGCATTTT. Its protein is CASSIDQPQHF. The chain uses TRBV6-6 and TRBJ1-5; D remains ambiguous. CDR1 and CDR2 from the germline V gene are MNHNY and SVGAGI (reference sequence). Trimming shortened V by 5 bases and J by 5 bases, and 4 bases separated the two germline ends. This CDR3 has 11 amino acids.

The rearrangement uses TRBV5-1 and TRBJ2-2; 12 bases map to TRBD2. This CDR3 has 15 amino acids. The V gene's germline CDR1 is SGHRS and CDR2 YFSETQ. After removal of 0 bases from V and 6 bases from J, the junction contained 0 bases not matched to a gene. CDR3 bases: TGCGCCAGCAGCTTGGGACTAGCGGGAGCCGGGGAGCTGTTTTTT. Translating gives CASSLGLAGAGELFF.

The V call is TRBV4-3, the J call TRBJ2-3; D may be TRBD1 or TRBD2 (5 bases each). CDR3 size: 15 residues. Trimming shortened V by 5 bases and J by 0 bases, and 12 bases separated the two germline ends. CDR1 is LGHNA, CDR2 YSLEER, per germline. CDR3 region: CASSGALASTDTQYF. The CDR3 nucleotides read TGCGCCAGCAGCGGGGCGCTAGCTAGCACAGATACGCAGTATTTT.

The rearrangement joins TRBV10-2 to TRBJ2-1; the match to TRBD2 covers 11 bases. Germline V CDR1 and CDR2: WSHSY, SAAADI. With 6 bases clipped from V and 2 bases from J, the junction kept 6 bases outside the gene matches. CDR3 length equals 16 residues. CDR3 coding DNA: TGCGCCAGCAGCCGCGGGACTAGCGGAGCCTACAATGAGCAGTTCTTC. As protein: CASSRGTSGAYNEQFF.

This clonotype has more than one count but fewer than ten. V gene TRBV19 combines with J gene TRBJ2-5; 9 bases line up with TRBD1. This CDR3 comprises 15 residues. Germline V gene sequence: CDR1 LNHDA, CDR2 SQIVND (reference sequence). With V trimmed by 4 bases and J by 5 bases, 8 bases remained unmatched. CDR3 amino acids: CASSRTGTGPETQYF. CDR3 coding DNA: TGTGCCAGTAGTAGAACCGGGACAGGGCCCGAGACCCAGTACTTC.

This clonotype was detected a few times. The chain is built from TRBV5-5 and TRBJ2-1, with 8 bases aligning to TRBD1. The V gene end was trimmed by 1 base and the J gene end by 2 bases; junction bases not matched to a gene: 5. CDR3 length equals 16 residues. The germline CDR1 and CDR2 sequences are SGHKS and YYEKEE (reference sequence). CDR3: CASSLNRGNTYNEQFF. The CDR3 DNA sequence: TGTGCCAGCAGCTTGAACAGGGGGAACACCTACAATGAGCAGTTCTTC. The variable domain in full, with the rest retrieved from reference TRBV5-5 and TRBJ2-1, is DAGVTQSPTHLIKTRGQQVTLRCSPISGHKSVSWYQQVLGQGPQFIFQYYEKEERGRGNFPDRFSARQFPNYSSELNVNALLLGDSALYLCASSLNRGNTYNEQFFGPGTRLTVL.

The chain has TRBV24-1 and TRBJ2-3; a weak D match, TRBD2 (5 bases). CDR1 is KGHDR and CDR2 is SFDVKD in the germline V gene. Trimming removed 4 bases at V and 1 base at J, with 8 bases between. The CDR3 consists of 14 residues. In DNA form, the CDR3 reads TGTGCCACCAGTGAGGACTTACGCACAGATACGCAGTATTTT. It encodes CATSEDLRTDTQYF.

The chain recombines TRBV10-1 with TRBJ1-1, with a tentative D call TRBD1 (6 bases). There are 14 residues in the CDR3. Trimming removed 3 bases at V and 4 bases at J, with 12 bases between. Germline-derived CDR1 and CDR2 are WNHNN and SYGVQD (reference sequence). The CDR3 region has the DNA TGCGCCAGCAGTGAAGGGGGGGCCGGCACTGAAGCTTTCTTT. Its protein product is CASSEGGAGTEAFF.

The chain links TRBV6-1 to TRBJ2-7; 8 bases map to TRBD1. The CDR3 has 14 residues. The ends lost 10 bases at V and 3 bases at J; junction bases unmatched: 11. The V gene's germline CDR1 is MNHNS and CDR2 SASEGT. CDR3 sequence (DNA): TGTGCCACCCACAGGGGACAGGCGGACTACGAGCAGTACTTC. Translating it yields CATHRGQADYEQYF.